This TCR beta chain is drawn from a study of T cell responses to AZD1222 COVID-19 vaccine. For the study at large: Investigators merged groups given second doses at roughly 4 or roughly 12 weeks.

Trimming pared 5 bases from V and 3 bases from J, leaving 11 bases between. The CDR3 is made up of 13 amino acids. Germline lookup yields CDR1 PRHDT and CDR2 FYEKMQ (reference sequence). TCRdb's table, derived via immunoSEQ multiplex PCR, lists solely in-frame clones and lacks some. The sample lists 90,000 to 100,000 clones; about 89% were seen once. Study-wide findings and caveats: Researchers took repertoire samples only after the peak T cell response had come. Donors were mostly white British, more females; clonal diversity possibly underestimated. Seropositive at baseline were only a handful of AZD1222 recipients.

Concerning this clone: Antigen unknown.

The clonotype was recovered from an adult in good health. The J gene is TRBJ2-7, the V gene TRBV13; no reliable D call. The sequenced sample was peripheral blood, obtained on day 0 of AZD1222 vaccination. This CDR3 is CASSLNLFYEQYF. Written as DNA, the CDR3 is TGTGCCAGCAGCCTAAACCTCTTCTACGAGCAGTACTTC.